This TCR beta chain is drawn from a study of blood T cell repertoires in COVID-19. About the research overall: COVID-19 samples collected from the United States, Italy and Spain covered acute and convalescent phases. PBMCs, B-cell-depleted T cells, or T cells provided the cDNA or gDNA that made up the material.

Germline CDR1 and CDR2: SGHKS and YYEKEE (reference sequence). V trimming: 5 bases; J trimming: 6 bases; junction bases outside the gene matches: 9. The CDR3 extends over 17 amino acids. Original processing notes: Estimates of nucleated cell counts were drawn from the amplification of reference gene primers. Here immunoSEQ multiplex PCR was the method, and the copy in TCRdb shows in-frame clones only, minus some. V and J calls and clone size are as listed in that table; D and trimming were resolved from the DNA. The sample includes 200,000 to 250,000 clones, about 88% of them seen just once. Sequencing was performed on peripheral blood. The chain is built from TRBV5-5 and TRBJ2-1; 15 nucleotides align to TRBD2. The TCR was taken from a middle-aged woman who had recovered from COVID-19. The CDR3 nucleotides are TGTGCCAGCAGATTAGGACTAGCGGGAGGGCCGGGCAATGAGCAGTTCTTC. It translates to CASRLGLAGGPGNEQFF.